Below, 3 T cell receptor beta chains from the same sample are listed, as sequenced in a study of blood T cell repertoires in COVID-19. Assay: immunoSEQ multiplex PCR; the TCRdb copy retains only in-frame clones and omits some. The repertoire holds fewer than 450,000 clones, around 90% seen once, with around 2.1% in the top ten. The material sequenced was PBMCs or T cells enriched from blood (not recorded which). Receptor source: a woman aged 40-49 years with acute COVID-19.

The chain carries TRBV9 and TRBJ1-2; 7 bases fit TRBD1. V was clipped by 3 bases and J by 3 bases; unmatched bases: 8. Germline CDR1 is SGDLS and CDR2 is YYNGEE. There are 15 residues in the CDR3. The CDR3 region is CASSEGQLRYYGYTF. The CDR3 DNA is TGTGCCAGCAGCGAGGGACAGCTTAGATACTATGGCTACACCTTC. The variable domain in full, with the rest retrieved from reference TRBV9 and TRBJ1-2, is DSGVTQTPKHLITATGQRVTLRCSPRSGDLSVYWYQQSLDQGLQFLIQYYNGEERAKGNILERFSAQQFPDLHSELNLSSLELGDSALYFCASSEGQLRYYGYTFGSGTRLTVV.

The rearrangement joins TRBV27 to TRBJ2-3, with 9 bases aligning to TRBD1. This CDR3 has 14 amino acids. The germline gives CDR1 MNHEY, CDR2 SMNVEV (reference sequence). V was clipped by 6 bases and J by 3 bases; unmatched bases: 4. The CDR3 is CASRHRGPTDTQYF. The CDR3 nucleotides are TGTGCCAGCAGACACAGGGGGCCTACAGATACGCAGTATTTT.

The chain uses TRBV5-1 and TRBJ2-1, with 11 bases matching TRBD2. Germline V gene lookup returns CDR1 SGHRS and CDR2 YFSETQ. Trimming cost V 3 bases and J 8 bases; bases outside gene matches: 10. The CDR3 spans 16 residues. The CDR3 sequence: CASSYRTSGGSHEQFF. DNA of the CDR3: TGCGCCAGCAGCTACCGAACTAGCGGGGGCTCTCATGAGCAGTTCTTC.